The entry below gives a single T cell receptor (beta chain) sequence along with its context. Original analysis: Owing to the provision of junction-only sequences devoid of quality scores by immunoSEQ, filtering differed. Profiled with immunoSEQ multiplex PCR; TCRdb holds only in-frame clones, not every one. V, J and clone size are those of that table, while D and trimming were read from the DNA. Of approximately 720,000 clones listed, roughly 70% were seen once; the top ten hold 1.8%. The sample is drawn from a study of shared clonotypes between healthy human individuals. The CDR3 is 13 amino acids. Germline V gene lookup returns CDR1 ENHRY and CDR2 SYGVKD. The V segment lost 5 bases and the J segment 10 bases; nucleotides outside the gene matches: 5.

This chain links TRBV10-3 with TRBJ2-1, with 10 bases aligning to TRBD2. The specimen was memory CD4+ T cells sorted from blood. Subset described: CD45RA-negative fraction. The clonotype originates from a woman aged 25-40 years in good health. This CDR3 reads CAISLAGVREQFF. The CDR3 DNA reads TGTGCCATCAGTCTAGCGGGAGTAAGGGAGCAGTTCTTC.